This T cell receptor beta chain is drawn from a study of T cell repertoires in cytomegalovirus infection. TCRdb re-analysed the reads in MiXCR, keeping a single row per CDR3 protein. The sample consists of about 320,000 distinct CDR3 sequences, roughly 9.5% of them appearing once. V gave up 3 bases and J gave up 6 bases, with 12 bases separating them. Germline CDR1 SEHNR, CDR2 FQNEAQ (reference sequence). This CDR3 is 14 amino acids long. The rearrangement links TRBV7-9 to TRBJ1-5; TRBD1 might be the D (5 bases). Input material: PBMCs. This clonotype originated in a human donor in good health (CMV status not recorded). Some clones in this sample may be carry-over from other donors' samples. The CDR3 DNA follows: TGTGCCAGCAGCTTGCAGGGATCCAGTCAGCCCCAGCATTTT. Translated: CASSLQGSSQPQHF.